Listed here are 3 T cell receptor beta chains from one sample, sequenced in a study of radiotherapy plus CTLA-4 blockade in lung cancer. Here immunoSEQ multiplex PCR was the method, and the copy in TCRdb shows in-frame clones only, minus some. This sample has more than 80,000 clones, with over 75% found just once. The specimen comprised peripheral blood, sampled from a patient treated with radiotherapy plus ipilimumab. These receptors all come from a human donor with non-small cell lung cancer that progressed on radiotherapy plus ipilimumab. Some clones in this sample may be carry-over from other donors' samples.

CDR3 sequence reads: CASSLGRGYGYTF. In DNA form, the CDR3 reads TGTGCCAGCAGCTTGGGGAGAGGGTACGGCTACACCTTC. The rearrangement joins TRBV5-5 to TRBJ1-2; D ambiguous. The CDR3 is 13 residues long. The V gene's germline CDR1 is SGHKS and CDR2 YYEKEE (reference sequence). Trimming shortened V by 0 bases and J by 8 bases, and 11 bases separated the two germline ends. The full variable domain, rest sourced from reference TRBV5-5 and TRBJ1-2, is DAGVTQSPTHLIKTRGQQVTLRCSPISGHKSVSWYQQVLGQGPQFIFQYYEKEERGRGNFPDRFSARQFPNYSSELNVNALLLGDSALYLCASSLGRGYGYTFGSGTRLTVV.

The DNA of the CDR3 is TGTGCCAGCAGCCCATCCGAGAACACTGAAGCTTTCTTT. This translates into CASSPSENTEAFF. The J gene is TRBJ1-1, the V gene TRBV6-6; no definite D call. V was trimmed by 6 bases and J by 1 base, leaving 9 bases between them. This CDR3 is 13 amino acids long. CDR1 MNHNY and CDR2 SVGAGI come from the germline V gene (reference sequence).

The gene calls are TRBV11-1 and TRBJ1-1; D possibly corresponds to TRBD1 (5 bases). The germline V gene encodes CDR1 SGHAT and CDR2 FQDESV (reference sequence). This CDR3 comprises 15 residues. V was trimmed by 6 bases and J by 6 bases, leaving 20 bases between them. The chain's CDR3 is CASRSRTGGGAEAFF. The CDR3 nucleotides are TGTGCCAGCAGATCCCGAACTGGGGGAGGGGCTGAAGCTTTCTTT.